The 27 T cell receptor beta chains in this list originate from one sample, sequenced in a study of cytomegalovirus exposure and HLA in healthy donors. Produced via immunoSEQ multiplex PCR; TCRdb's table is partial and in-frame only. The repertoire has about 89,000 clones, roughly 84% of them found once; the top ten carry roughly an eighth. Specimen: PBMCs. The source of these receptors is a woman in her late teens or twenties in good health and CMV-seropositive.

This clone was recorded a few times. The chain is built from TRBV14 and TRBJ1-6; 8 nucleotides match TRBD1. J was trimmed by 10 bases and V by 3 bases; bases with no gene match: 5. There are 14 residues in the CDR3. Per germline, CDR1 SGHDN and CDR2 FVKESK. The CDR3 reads CASSHGQGRSPLHF. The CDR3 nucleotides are TGTGCCAGCAGCCACGGACAGGGCAGGTCACCCCTCCACTTT. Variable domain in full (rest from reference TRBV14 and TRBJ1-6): EAGVTQFPSHSVIEKGQTVTLRCDPISGHDNLYWYRRVMGKEIKFLLHFVKESKQDESGMPNNRFLAERTGGTYSTLKVQPAELEDSGVYFCASSHGQGRSPLHFGNGTRLTVT.

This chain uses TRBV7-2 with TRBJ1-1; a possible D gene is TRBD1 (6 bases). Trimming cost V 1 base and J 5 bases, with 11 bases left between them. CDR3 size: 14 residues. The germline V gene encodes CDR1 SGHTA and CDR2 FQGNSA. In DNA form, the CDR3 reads TGTGCCAGCAGCTTAGACAGGGTTGAGACTGAAGCTTTCTTT. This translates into CASSLDRVETEAFF.

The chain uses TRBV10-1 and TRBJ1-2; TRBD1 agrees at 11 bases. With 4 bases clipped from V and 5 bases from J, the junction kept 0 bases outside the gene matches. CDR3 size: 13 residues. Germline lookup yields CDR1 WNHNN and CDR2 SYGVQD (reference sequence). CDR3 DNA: TGCGCCAGCAGTGGGGACAGGGGGTATGGCTACACCTTC. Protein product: CASSGDRGYGYTF.

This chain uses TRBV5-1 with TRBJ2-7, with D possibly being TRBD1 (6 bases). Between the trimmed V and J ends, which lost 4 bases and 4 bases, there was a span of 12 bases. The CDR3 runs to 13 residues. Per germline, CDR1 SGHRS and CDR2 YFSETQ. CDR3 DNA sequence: TGCGCCAGCAGCGGGACATCCTCATACGAGCAGTACTTC. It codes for CASSGTSSYEQYF.

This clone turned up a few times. The CDR3 DNA sequence: TGTGCCAGCAGTTTAGAGGGGAGGAATGGCTACACCTTC. This gives the protein CASSLEGRNGYTF. The rearrangement joins TRBV27 to TRBJ1-2; a possible D gene is TRBD1 (5 bases). The CDR3 spans 13 residues. V was pared by 2 bases and J by 6 bases, with 10 bases between. The V gene's germline CDR1 is MNHEY and CDR2 SMNVEV (reference sequence).

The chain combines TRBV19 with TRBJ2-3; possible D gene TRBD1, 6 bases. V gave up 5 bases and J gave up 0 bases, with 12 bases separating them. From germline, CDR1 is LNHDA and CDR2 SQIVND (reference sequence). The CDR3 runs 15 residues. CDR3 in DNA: TGTGCCAGTAGTTACGGACAGACTAGCACAGATACGCAGTATTTT. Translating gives CASSYGQTSTDTQYF.

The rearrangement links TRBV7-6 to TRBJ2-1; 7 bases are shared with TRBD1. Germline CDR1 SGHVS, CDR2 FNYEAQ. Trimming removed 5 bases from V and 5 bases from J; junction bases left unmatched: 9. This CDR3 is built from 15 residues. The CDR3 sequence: CASSLPGQIHNEQFF. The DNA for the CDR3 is TGTGCCAGCAGCCTTCCGGGACAGATCCACAATGAGCAGTTCTTC.

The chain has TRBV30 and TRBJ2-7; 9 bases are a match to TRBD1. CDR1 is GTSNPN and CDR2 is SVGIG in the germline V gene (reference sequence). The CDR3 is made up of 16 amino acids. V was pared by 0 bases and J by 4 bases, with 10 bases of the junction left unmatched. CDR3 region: CAWSVEGGQGDYEQYF. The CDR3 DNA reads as TGTGCCTGGAGTGTTGAGGGGGGACAGGGAGATTACGAGCAGTACTTC.

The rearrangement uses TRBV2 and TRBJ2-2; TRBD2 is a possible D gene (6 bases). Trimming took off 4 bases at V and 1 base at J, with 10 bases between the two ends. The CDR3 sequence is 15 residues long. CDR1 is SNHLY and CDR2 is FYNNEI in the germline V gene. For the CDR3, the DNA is TGTGCCAGCAGTGGGGGACTCTTGAACACCGGGGAGCTGTTTTTT. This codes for CASSGGLLNTGELFF.

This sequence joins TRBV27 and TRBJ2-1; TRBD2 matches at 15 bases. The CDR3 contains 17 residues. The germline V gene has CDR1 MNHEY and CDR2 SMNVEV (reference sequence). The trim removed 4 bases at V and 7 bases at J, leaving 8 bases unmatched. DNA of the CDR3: TGTGCCAGCAGTTACTCGGGACTAGCGGGGGGTTCGAATGAGCAGTTCTTC. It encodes CASSYSGLAGGSNEQFF.

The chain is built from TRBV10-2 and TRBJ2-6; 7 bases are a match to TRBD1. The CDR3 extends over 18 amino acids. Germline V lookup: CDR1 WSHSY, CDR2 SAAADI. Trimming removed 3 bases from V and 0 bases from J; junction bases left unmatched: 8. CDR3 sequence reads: CASSDPGTVFSGANVLTF. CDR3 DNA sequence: TGCGCCAGCAGTGATCCCGGGACAGTTTTCTCTGGGGCCAACGTCCTGACTTTC.

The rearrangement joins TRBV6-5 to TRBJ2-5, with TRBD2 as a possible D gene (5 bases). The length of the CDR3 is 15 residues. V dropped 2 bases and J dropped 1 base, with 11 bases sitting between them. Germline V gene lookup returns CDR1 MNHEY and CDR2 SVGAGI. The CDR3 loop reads CASSYLASGQETQYF. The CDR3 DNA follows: TGTGCCAGCAGTTACCTAGCCAGCGGCCAAGAGACCCAGTACTTC.

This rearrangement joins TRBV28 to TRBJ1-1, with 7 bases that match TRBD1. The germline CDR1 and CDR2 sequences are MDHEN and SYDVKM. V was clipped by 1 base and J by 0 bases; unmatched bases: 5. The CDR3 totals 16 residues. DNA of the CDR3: TGTGCCAGCAGTTTATTGGGACAGAGACTGAACACTGAAGCTTTCTTT. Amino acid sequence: CASSLLGQRLNTEAFF.

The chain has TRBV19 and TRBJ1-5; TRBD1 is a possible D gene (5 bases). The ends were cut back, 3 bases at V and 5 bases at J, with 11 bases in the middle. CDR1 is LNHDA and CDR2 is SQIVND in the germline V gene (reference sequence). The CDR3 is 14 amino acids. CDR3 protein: CASSMFGGDQPQHF. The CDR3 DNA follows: TGTGCCAGTAGTATGTTCGGGGGAGATCAGCCCCAGCATTTT.

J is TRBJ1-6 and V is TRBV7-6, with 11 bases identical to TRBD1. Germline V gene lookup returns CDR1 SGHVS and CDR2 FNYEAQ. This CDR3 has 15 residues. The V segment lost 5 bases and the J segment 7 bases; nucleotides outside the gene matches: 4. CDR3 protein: CASSQDRGRNSPLHF. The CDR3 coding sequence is TGTGCCAGCAGCCAGGACAGGGGGCGGAATTCACCCCTCCACTTT.

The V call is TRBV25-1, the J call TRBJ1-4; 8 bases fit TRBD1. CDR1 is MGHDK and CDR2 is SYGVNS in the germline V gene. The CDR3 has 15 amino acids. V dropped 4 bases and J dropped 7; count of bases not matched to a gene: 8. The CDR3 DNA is TGTGCCAGCAGTGCCGGACAGGGAAAAAGTGAAAAACTGTTTTTT. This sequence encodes CASSAGQGKSEKLFF. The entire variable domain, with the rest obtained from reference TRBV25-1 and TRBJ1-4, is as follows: EADIYQTPRYLVIGTGKKITLECSQTMGHDKMYWYQQDPGMELHLIHYSYGVNSTEKGDLSSESTVSRIRTEHFPLTLESARPSHTSQYLCASSAGQGKSEKLFFGSGTQLSVL.

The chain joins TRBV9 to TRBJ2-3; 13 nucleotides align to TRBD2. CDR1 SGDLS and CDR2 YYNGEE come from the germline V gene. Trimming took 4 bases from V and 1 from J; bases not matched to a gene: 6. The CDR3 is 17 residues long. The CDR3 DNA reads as TGTGCCAGCAGCCCCGGGACTAGCGGGGCCCGCACAGATACGCAGTATTTT. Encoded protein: CASSPGTSGARTDTQYF.

CDR3 amino acids: CASSQTGEKETQYF. CDR3 DNA: TGTGCCAGCAGCCAGACAGGGGAGAAAGAGACCCAGTACTTC. V and J are TRBV7-2 and TRBJ2-5; 8 bases match TRBD1. V lost 5 bases and J lost 3; bases outside the gene matches: 5. Per the germline V gene, CDR1 is SGHTA and CDR2 is FQGNSA. CDR3 length: 14 amino acids.

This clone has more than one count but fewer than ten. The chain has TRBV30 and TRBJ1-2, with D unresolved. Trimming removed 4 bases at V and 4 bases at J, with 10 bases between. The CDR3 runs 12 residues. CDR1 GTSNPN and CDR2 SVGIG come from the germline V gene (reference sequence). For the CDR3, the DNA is TGTGCCTGGACGCCCGGGAGCTATGGCTACACCTTC. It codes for CAWTPGSYGYTF.

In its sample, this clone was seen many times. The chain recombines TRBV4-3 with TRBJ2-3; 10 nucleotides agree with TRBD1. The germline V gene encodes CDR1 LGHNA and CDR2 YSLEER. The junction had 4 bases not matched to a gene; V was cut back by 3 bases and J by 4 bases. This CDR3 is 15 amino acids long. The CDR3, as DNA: TGCGCCAGCAGCCACGGGACAGGGGTTTCAGATACGCAGTATTTT. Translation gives CASSHGTGVSDTQYF.

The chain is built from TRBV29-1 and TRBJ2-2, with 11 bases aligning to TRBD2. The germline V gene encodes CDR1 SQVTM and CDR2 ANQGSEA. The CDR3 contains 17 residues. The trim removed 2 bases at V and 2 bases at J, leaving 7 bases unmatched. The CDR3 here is CSVERLAGGPNTGELFF. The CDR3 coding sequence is TGCAGCGTTGAAAGGCTAGCGGGGGGCCCAAACACCGGGGAGCTGTTTTTT.

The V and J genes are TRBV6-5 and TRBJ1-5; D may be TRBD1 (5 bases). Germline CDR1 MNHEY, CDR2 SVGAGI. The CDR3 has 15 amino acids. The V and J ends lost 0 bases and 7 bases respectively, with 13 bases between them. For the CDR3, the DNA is TGTGCCAGCAGTTACTCGCCGGGGGTTCGGCAGCCCCAGCATTTT. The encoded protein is CASSYSPGVRQPQHF.

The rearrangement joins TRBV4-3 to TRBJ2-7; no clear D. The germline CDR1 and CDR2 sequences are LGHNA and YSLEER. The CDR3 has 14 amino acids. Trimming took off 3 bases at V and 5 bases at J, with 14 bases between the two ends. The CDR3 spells CASSQRNPVDEQYF. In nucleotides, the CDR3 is TGCGCCAGCAGCCAGCGGAACCCGGTCGACGAGCAGTACTTC.

The CDR3 sequence: CASNSGDNYGYTF. As DNA, the CDR3 is TGTGCCAGCAATTCAGGGGATAACTATGGCTACACCTTC. The chain combines TRBV28 with TRBJ1-2, with D possibly being TRBD1 (6 bases). Trimming took off 7 bases at V and 1 base at J, with 10 bases between the two ends. CDR3 length equals 13 residues. Germline values: CDR1 MDHEN, CDR2 SYDVKM.

CDR3 nucleotide sequence: TGTGCCAGCACTGGCGGGCTAGCGGGGGGGCCGGAGCAGTTCTTC. This sequence encodes CASTGGLAGGPEQFF. This chain connects TRBV9 to TRBJ2-1, with TRBD2 identical over 12 bases. The V and J ends lost 6 bases and 10 bases, in that order; junction bases with no gene match: 11. CDR3 length equals 15 residues. Germline assignment: CDR1 SGDLS and CDR2 YYNGEE.

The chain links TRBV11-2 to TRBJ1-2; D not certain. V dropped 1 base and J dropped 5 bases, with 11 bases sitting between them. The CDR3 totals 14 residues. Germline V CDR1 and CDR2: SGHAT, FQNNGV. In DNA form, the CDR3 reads TGTGCCAGCAGCTTAGGTCACGGGGAGTATGGCTACACCTTC. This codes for CASSLGHGEYGYTF.

The CDR3 DNA sequence: TGTGCCAGCAGTACACGTCGTAGCAATCAGCCCCAGCATTTT. This gives the protein CASSTRRSNQPQHF. The rearrangement uses TRBV6-5 and TRBJ1-5, with D unclear. Germline CDR1 is MNHEY and CDR2 is SVGAGI. Trimming took 5 bases from V and 0 from J, leaving 8 bases between them. This CDR3 region has 14 residues.